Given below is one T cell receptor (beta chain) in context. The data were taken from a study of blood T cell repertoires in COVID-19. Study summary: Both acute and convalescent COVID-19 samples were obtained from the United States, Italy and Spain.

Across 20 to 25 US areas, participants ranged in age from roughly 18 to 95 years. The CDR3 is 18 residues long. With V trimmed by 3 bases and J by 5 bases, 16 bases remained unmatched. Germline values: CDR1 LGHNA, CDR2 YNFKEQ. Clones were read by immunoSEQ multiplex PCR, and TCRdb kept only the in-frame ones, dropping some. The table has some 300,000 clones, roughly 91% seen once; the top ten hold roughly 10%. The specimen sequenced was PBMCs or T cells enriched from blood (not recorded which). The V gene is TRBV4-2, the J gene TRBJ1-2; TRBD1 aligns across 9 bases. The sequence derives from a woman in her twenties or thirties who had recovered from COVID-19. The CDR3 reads CASSQAWGQGISDYGYTF. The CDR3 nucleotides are TGTGCCAGCAGCCAGGCCTGGGGACAGGGAATCAGTGATTATGGCTACACCTTC.